This T cell receptor beta chain was sequenced in a study of beta chain features in type 1 diabetes. Overall study: The number of sorted cells examined across all samples was fewer than 110,000,000.

Expressed TCRB transcripts were sequenced after all isolated RNA was converted to cDNA. Sequenced by immunoSEQ multiplex PCR; TCRdb stores in-frame clones only, minus some. The table records roughly 150,000 clones, approximately 10% of them present only once. Purity above 95% was achieved in all sorted populations. In germline, CDR1 is LGHNA, CDR2 YSLEER. The germline V and J ends were trimmed by 0 bases and 6 bases, with 14 bases remaining between them. CDR3 length: 15 residues. Points on this clone: Its antigen is unidentified.

Study-wide results and caveats: The study notes PCR might favor shorter templates equally in patients and controls. Shorter TCRB CDR3s, moderately but significantly so, were found in Type 1 diabetes patients in all four CD4+ subsets.

The sequence derives from a man aged 30 to 45 with type 1 diabetes. The sample was central memory CD4+ T cells from blood. This rearrangement joins TRBV4-3 to TRBJ1-2, with a tentative D call TRBD1 (5 bases). The CDR3 region is CASSQEVQGAHGYTF. CDR3 DNA sequence: TGCGCCAGCAGCCAAGAGGTACAAGGGGCACATGGCTACACCTTC.